This T cell receptor beta chain is drawn from a study of molecular identifiers for immune sequencing clone quantification (dated by TCRdb to 2016 to 2019). For the study in its entirety: For a replicate experiment, RNA from roughly 20,000 or 100,000 naive CD8 T cells was divided into five aliquots, and four of the five aliquots were sequenced. This methods study used CD8 T cells to benchmark TCR RNA copy counting and molecular-identifier clustering-based TCR repertoire sequencing (MIDCIRS).

Termini included, the CDR3 measures 13 amino acids. The retained sequence is limited to the CDR3, 39 bases, with the frame set at the first base. Looking up the germline V gene (reference sequence) yields CDR1 SEHNR and CDR2 FQNEAQ. V and J are trimmed by 5 bases and 4 bases, and the gene matches miss 2 bases of the junction. Naive CD8 T cell libraries were made from about 20,000 to 1,000,000 sorted cells using 10%, 30% or 50% of purified RNA. On a BD FACSAria II, naive CD8 T cells were FACS-sorted as CD8+CD4-CCR7+CD45RA+ and collected into RLT Plus buffer. Around 10 TCR copies' worth of Jurkat RNA were spiked into about 20,000-1,100,000 naive CD8 T cell samples to test detection sensitivity. Enrichment of CD8 T cells was performed with RosetteSep CD8+ T Cell Enrichment Cocktail and Ficoll-Paque, after which ACK red cell lysis was carried out. Concerning this clonotype itself: Which antigen it targets is not known. A read error may explain this, as a much larger clone is one base away. The CDR3 does not close with the conserved phenylalanine or tryptophan, likely indicating a read error.

Results the study describes overall, beyond this receptor: Modeling gave around 3 recovered TCR RNA copies per cell versus around 10 by digital PCR, implying about 30% capture efficiency. Identical TCR molecules sharing a barcode could cause highly expanded clone sizes to be underestimated. Naive libraries contained spiked-in Jurkat TCR RNA (10 copies' worth), which is not part of the donor repertoire. In CMV-specific effector cells, clones with more than 20 RNA copies contained over 98% of molecules, whereas in naive cells such clones contained under 1% of molecules. Spiked-in Jurkat TCR RNA equivalent to a single cell was reported to be detectable even among approximately 1.1 million naive CD8 T cells. When barcode sub-clustering was omitted, TCR diversity was inflated by chimeric consensus sequences, with chimeras reaching as high as 47%.

The library relied on PCR. The instrument given in TCRdb is Illumina HiSeq 4000. Bulk TCR libraries were generated as previously described, with the TCR primers listed in Table S5 used. Purification of total RNA was performed with the Qiagen AllPrep DNA/RNA kit. Reads from multiple sequencing runs of the same library were pooled before analysis. As for the authors' bioinformatics: Reads were retained only if the reads had an exact TCR constant sequence, and the retained reads were trimmed to 150 nt and grouped according to their 12-nt molecular barcodes. Within each barcode group, reads were sub-clustered at a 15% Levenshtein threshold, and quality-weighted consensus sequences were built per RNA molecule. Non-functional sequences were removed, as were lower-count sequences one edit away from another. Barcode sub-clusters with fewer than 20% of the maximum read count were removed, based on fitting two negative binomial distributions. The public reads were reanalyzed by TCRdb: fastp trimming at Q25, MiXCR alignment, in-frame beta chains only. A single entry per CDR3 protein holds the most common genes and DNA from its merged rows. The V and J calls, along with clone size, are taken from TCRdb and not from the paper's own processing. The sample table contains hundreds of thousands of distinct CDR3 sequences; only one count was recorded for around 20% of them. Together, the top ten hold 0.75% to 0.95% of the sample.

The sequence derives from a human donor in good health. Some libraries in this study had Jurkat cell RNA spiked in. Sequences were obtained from naive CD8+ T cells from blood, with Jurkat cell RNA spiked in. Interpreted using the paper, the cell subset or site label stands for: FACS-sorted CD8+CD4-CCR7+CD45RA+ naive T cells. The rearrangement joined TRBV7-9 to TRBJ1-5; 7 middle bases align to TRBD1. The CDR3 region: CASSHRGNQPQHL. The nucleotide sequence reads TGTGCCAGCAGCCACAGGGGAAATCAGCCCCAGCATCTT.